Below, 2 T cell receptor beta chains from the same sample are listed, as sequenced in a study of identical twins. TCRdb analysed the 5' RACE reads with MiXCR anew, one entry per CDR3 protein. The sample comprises 140,000 to 150,000 distinct CDR3 sequences, 3% to 4.5% of which are singletons, and approximately 7.6% rests with the top ten. The sample taken for sequencing was memory T cells sorted from blood. The source is a young man in good health.

This chain connects TRBV3-1 to TRBJ2-3; D gene unclear. V lost 2 bases and J lost 4, with 16 bases in between. Germline CDR1 LGHDT, CDR2 YNNKEL (reference sequence). The CDR3 is 16 residues long. DNA for the CDR3: TGTGCCAGCAGCCAACAACCCCTCTCATCAGCAGATACGCAGTATTTT. It is translated as CASSQQPLSSADTQYF.

Many counts were recorded for this clonotype. The genes are TRBV7-2 and TRBJ2-1; 16 bases fit TRBD2. There are 16 residues in the CDR3. With V trimmed by 6 bases and J by 12 bases, 11 bases remained unmatched. Germline V gives CDR1 SGHTA, CDR2 FQGNSA. Here the CDR3 DNA reads TGTGCCAGCAGTATAACGGGACTAGCGGGAGGGCCTGGGCAGTTCTTC. This encodes CASSITGLAGGPGQFF.